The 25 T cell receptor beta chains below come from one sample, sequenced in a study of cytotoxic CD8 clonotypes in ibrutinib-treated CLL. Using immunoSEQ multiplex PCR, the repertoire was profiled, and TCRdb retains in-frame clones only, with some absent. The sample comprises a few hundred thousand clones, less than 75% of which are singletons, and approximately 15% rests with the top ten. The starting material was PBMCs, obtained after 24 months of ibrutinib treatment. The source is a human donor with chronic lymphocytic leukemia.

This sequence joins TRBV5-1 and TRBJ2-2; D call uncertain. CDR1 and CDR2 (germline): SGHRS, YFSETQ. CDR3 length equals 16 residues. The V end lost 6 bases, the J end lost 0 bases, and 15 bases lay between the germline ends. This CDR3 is CASTSVGLSNTGELFF. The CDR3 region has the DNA TGCGCCAGCACCTCAGTGGGCCTCTCGAACACCGGGGAGCTGTTTTTT. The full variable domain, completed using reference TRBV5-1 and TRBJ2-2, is KAGVTQTPRYLIKTRGQQVTLSCSPISGHRSVSWYQQTPGQGLQFLFEYFSETQRNKGNFPGRFSGRQFSNSRSEMNVSTLELGDSALYLCASTSVGLSNTGELFFGEGSRLTVL.

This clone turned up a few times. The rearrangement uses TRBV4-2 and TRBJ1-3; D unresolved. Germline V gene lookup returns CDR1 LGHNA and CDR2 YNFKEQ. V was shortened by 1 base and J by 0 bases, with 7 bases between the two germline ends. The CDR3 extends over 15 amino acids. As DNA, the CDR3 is TGTGCCAGCAGCCAAGGGCAGAACTCTGGAAACACCATATATTTT. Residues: CASSQGQNSGNTIYF.

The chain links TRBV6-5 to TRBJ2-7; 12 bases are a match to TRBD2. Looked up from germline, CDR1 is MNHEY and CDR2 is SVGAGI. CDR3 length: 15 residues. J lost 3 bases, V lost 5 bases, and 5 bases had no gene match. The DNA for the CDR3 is TGTGCCAGCAGTACCAGACTAGCGGGAGTCTACGAGCAGTACTTC. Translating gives CASSTRLAGVYEQYF.

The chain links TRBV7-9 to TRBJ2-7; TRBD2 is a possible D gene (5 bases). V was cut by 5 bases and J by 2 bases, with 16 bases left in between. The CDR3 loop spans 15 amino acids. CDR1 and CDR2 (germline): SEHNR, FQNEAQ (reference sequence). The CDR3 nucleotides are TGTGCCAGCAGCCCGAACGGGCGGGTAACCTACGAGCAGTACTTC. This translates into CASSPNGRVTYEQYF.

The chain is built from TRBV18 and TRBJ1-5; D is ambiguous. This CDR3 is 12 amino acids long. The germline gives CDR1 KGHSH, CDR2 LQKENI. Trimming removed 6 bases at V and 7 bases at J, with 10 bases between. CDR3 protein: CASSPLGQPQHF. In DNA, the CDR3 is TGTGCCAGCTCCCCGCTAGGACAGCCCCAGCATTTT.

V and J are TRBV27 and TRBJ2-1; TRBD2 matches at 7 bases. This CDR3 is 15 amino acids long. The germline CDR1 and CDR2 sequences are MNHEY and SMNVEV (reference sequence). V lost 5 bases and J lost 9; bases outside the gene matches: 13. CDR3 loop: CASSITGRRRSEQFF. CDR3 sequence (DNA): TGTGCCAGCAGTATAACCGGGAGGCGGAGGAGTGAGCAGTTCTTC.

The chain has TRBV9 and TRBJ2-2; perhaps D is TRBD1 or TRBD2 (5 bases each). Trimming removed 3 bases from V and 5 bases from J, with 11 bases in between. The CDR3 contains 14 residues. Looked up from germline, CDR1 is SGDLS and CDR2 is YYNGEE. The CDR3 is CASSARDGTGELFF. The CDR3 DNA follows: TGTGCCAGCAGCGCTCGGGACGGGACCGGGGAGCTGTTTTTT.

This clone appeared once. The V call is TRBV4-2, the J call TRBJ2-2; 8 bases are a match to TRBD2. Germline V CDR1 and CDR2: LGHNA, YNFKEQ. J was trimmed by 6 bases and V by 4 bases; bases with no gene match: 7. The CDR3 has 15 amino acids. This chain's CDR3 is CASSLRTGGPGELFF. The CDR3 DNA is TGTGCCAGCAGCCTTCGGACGGGGGGGCCCGGGGAGCTGTTTTTT.

The CDR3, as DNA: TGTGCCAGCAGTTTACGACAGGGGGCTAGTGGCTACACCTTC. This encodes CASSLRQGASGYTF. This sequence joins TRBV28 and TRBJ1-2; 10 bases map to TRBD1. The CDR3 contains 14 residues. Germline CDR1 reads MDHEN; CDR2 reads SYDVKM. Unmatched junction bases numbered 4, after V lost 2 bases and J lost 7 bases.

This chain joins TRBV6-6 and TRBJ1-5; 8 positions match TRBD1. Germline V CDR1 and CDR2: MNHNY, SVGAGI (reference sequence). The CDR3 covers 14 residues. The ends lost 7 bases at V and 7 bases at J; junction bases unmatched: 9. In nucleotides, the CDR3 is TGTGCCAGCAACGACAGGGGCAATGGGCAGCCCCAGCATTTT. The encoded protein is CASNDRGNGQPQHF.

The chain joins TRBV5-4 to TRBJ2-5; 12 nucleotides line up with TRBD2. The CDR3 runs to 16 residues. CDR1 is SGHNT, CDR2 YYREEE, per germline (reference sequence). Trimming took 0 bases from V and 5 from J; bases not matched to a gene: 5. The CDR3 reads CASSLGPSGRAETQYF. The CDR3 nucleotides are TGTGCCAGCAGCTTGGGGCCTAGCGGGAGGGCCGAGACCCAGTACTTC.

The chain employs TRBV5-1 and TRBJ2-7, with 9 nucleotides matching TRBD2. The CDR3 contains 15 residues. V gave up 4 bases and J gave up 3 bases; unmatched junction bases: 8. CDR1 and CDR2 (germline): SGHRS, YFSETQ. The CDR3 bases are TGCGCCAGCAGCGCGCGACTAGCGGCGAACTACGAGCAGTACTTC. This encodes CASSARLAANYEQYF. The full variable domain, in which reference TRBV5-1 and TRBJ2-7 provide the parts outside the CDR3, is KAGVTQTPRYLIKTRGQQVTLSCSPISGHRSVSWYQQTPGQGLQFLFEYFSETQRNKGNFPGRFSGRQFSNSRSEMNVSTLELGDSALYLCASSARLAANYEQYFGPGTRLTVT.

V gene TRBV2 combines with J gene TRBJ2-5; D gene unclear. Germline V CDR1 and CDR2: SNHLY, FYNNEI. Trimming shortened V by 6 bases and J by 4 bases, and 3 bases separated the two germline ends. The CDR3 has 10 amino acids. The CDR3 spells CASRSETQYF. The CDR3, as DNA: TGTGCCAGCAGATCAGAGACCCAGTACTTC.

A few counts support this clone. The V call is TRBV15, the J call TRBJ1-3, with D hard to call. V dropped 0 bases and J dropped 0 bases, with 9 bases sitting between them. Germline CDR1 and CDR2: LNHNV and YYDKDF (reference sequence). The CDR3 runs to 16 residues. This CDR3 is CATSREGRNSGNTIYF. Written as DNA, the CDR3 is TGTGCCACCAGCAGAGAAGGGCGGAACTCTGGAAACACCATATATTTT.

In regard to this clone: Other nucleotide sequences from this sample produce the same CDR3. CDR3 coding DNA: TGTGCCTGGAGTAGGGCAGAAAACACTGAAGCTTTCTTT. Protein sequence: CAWSRAENTEAFF. This chain joins TRBV30 and TRBJ1-1, with unresolved D. Trimming took 2 bases from V and 2 from J, leaving 9 bases between them. CDR3 length: 13 residues. Germline V gives CDR1 GTSNPN, CDR2 SVGIG (reference sequence).

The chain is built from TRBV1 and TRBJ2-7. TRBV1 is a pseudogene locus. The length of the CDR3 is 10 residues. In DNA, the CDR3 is TGCACCAGCAAGGCGCACGAGCAGTACTTC. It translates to CTSKAHEQYF.

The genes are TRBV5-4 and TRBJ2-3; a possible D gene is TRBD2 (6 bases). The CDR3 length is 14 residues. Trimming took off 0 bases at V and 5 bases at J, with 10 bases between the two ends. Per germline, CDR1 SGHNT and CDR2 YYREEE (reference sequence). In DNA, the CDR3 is TGTGCCAGCAGCTTGGGGGGGGAAGAAGATACGCAGTATTTT. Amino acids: CASSLGGEEDTQYF.

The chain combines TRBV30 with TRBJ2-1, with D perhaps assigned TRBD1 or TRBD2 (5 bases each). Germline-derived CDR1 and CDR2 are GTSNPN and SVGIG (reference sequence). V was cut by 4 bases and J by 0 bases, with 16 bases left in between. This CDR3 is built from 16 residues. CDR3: CAWILLTGTSYNEQFF. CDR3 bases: TGTGCCTGGATTCTTCTAACGGGGACCTCCTACAATGAGCAGTTCTTC.

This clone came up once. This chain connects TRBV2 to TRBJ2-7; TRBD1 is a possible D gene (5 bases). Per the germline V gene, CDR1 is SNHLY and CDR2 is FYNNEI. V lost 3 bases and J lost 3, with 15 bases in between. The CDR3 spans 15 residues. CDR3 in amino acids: CASSEGQELYYEQYF. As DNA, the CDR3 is TGTGCCAGCAGTGAGGGGCAGGAGCTCTACTACGAGCAGTACTTC. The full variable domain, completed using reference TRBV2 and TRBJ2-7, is EPEVTQTPSHQVTQMGQEVILRCVPISNHLYFYWYRQILGQKVEFLVSFYNNEISEKSEIFDDQFSVERPDGSNFTLKIRSTKLEDSAMYFCASSEGQELYYEQYFGPGTRLTVT.

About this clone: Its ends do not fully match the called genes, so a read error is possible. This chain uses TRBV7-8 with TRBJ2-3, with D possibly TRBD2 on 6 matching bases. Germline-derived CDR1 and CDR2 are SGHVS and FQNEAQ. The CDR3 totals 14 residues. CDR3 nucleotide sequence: TGTGCCAGCAGCCTAGCGTTCAGCACAGATACGCAGTATTTT. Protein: CASSLAFSTDTQYF. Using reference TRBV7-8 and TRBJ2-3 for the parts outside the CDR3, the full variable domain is GAGVSQSPRYKVAKRGQDVALRCDPISGHVSLFWYQQALGQGPEFLTYFQNEAQLDKSGLPSDRFFAERPEGSVSTLKIQRTQQEDSAVYLCASSLAFSTDTQYFGPGTRLTVL.

CDR3 protein: CASRQPMNTEAFF. The CDR3, as DNA: TGTGCCAGCAGACAGCCGATGAACACTGAAGCTTTCTTT. The chain employs TRBV6-6 and TRBJ1-1; the D is unclear. V lost 6 bases, J lost 0 bases, and 8 bases lay in between. The CDR3 extends over 13 amino acids. Germline CDR1 MNHNY, CDR2 SVGAGI (reference sequence).

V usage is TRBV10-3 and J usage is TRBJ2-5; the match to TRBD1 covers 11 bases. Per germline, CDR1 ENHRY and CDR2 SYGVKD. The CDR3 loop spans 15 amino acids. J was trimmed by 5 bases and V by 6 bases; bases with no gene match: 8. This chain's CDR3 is CAIRSGQGALETQYF. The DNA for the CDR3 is TGTGCCATCAGATCCGGACAGGGGGCTTTGGAGACCCAGTACTTC.

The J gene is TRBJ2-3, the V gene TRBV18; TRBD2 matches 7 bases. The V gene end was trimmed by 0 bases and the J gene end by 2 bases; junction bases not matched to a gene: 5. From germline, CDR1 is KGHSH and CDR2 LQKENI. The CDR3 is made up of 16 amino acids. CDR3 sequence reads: CASSPPSSGLTDTQYF. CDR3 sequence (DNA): TGTGCCAGCTCACCACCGTCTAGCGGACTCACAGATACGCAGTATTTT.

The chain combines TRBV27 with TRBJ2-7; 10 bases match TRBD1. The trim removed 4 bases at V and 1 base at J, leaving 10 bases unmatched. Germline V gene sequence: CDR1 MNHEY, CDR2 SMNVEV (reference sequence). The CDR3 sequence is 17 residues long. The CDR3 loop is CASSYKLPGQGSYEQYF. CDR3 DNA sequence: TGTGCCAGCAGTTACAAACTACCGGGACAGGGGTCCTACGAGCAGTACTTC.

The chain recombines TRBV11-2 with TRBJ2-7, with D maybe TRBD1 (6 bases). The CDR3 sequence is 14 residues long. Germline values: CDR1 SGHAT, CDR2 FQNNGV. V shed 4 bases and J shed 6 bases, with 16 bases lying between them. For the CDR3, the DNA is TGTGCCAGCAGCTGGACCTTTGGGACACGCGAGCAGTACTTC. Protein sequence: CASSWTFGTREQYF.